The 16 T cell receptor beta chains below all came from one sample that was sequenced in a study of T cell repertoires in cytomegalovirus infection (dated by TCRdb to about 2019). The run used an Illumina HiSeq 1500. TCRdb reprocessing: public reads trimmed at Q25 with fastp, clones called with MiXCR, in-frame beta chains kept. Entries that share a CDR3 protein sequence are merged under the most common genes and DNA. The sample data list about 200,000 distinct CDR3 sequences, and 8% to 10% of these were observed just once. 4.6% of the sample rests with the top ten. Sequencing used PBMCs. These receptors were obtained from a human donor in good health (CMV status not recorded). Some clones in this sample may be carry-over from other donors' samples.

The CDR3 loop reads CSARWVGYTF. DNA of the CDR3: TGCAGTGCTAGATGGGTCGGCTACACCTTC. The chain uses TRBV20-1 and TRBJ1-2; D remains unclear. Germline V gene data show CDR1 as DFQATT and CDR2 as SNEGSKA (reference sequence). V was shortened by 2 bases and J by 8 bases, with 6 bases between the two germline ends. This CDR3 contains 10 residues.

This clonotype occurred many times. The chain joins TRBV6-2 or TRBV6-3 to TRBJ2-7; TRBD2 agrees at 7 bases. Unmatched junction bases numbered 7, after V lost 7 bases and J lost 4 bases. Germline-derived CDR1 and CDR2 are MNHEY and SVGEGT. The CDR3 extends over 13 amino acids. The CDR3 region has the DNA TGTGCCAGCACTCCTGGCGGGAGTTACGAGCAGTACTTC. Its protein product is CASTPGGSYEQYF.

Comments on this clonotype: This CDR3 is missing its conserved last phenylalanine or tryptophan, likely due to a read error. The chain joins TRBV29-1 to TRBJ1-2, with D hard to call. V was cut by 4 bases and J by 3 bases, with 9 bases left in between. CDR3 size: 12 residues. In germline, CDR1 is SQVTM, CDR2 ANQGSEA. Here the CDR3 DNA reads TGCAGCGTTGTCGGACGGTACTATGGCTACACCTAC. It translates to CSVVGRYYGYTY.

This clonotype was detected many times. This chain joins TRBV2 and TRBJ1-2, with D possibly matching TRBD1 (5 bases). CDR1 SNHLY and CDR2 FYNNEI come from the germline V gene. The V gene lost 3 bases and the J gene lost 6 bases, with 14 bases spanning the gap. This CDR3 contains 14 residues. CDR3 sequence (DNA): TGTGCCAGCAGTGAGGGTCAGGGATGGAATGGCTACACCTTC. This sequence encodes CASSEGQGWNGYTF.

For this clonotype: A read error may explain this, as a much larger clone is one base away. This chain uses TRBV5-5 with TRBJ1-1, with D possibly being TRBD1 (5 bases). V gave up 1 base and J gave up 1 base, with 14 bases separating them. Germline CDR1 reads SGHKS; CDR2 reads YYEKEE (reference sequence). There are 16 residues in the CDR3. Written as DNA, the CDR3 is TGTGCCAGCAGCTTGAGTTCCGAGGGGAGGAACACTGAAGCTTTCTTT. Its protein is CASSLSSEGRNTEAFF.

This sequence joins TRBV20-1 and TRBJ2-7; unclear D gene. V lost 5 bases to trimming and J lost 1 base, with 12 bases between them. The germline V gene has CDR1 DFQATT and CDR2 SNEGSKA (reference sequence). The CDR3 totals 13 residues. The DNA of the CDR3 is TGCAGTGCTCCTATAGGTTTGTCCTACGAGCAGTACTTC. It is translated as CSAPIGLSYEQYF.

This clonotype showed up many times. V is TRBV7-2 and J is TRBJ1-2; D perhaps matches TRBD1 (6 bases). Germline loops: CDR1 SGHTA, CDR2 FQGNSA. The germline V and J ends were trimmed by 5 bases and 3 bases, with 10 bases remaining between them. The length of the CDR3 is 13 residues. The DNA of the CDR3 is TGTGCCAGCAGCCCGCCAGGGGACTATGGCTACACCTTC. It encodes CASSPPGDYGYTF.

In its sample, this clonotype was seen a few times. The chain couples TRBV28 to TRBJ1-5, with D uncertain. V lost 6 bases and J 0 bases, leaving 9 bases between the germline ends. Germline V lookup: CDR1 MDHEN, CDR2 SYDVKM. The CDR3 extends over 14 amino acids. The CDR3 loop is CASRVDNSNQPQHF. The DNA for the CDR3 is TGTGCCAGCAGGGTCGACAATAGCAATCAGCCCCAGCATTTT.

Here the CDR3 DNA reads TGTGCCAGCAGTTACTCCTTGCGGGGGTCCTACGAGCAGTACTTC. Translation gives CASSYSLRGSYEQYF. The J gene is TRBJ2-7, the V gene TRBV6-6; TRBD2 matches 7 bases. The CDR3 has 15 residues. From germline, CDR1 is MNHNY and CDR2 SVGAGI (reference sequence). With 0 bases clipped from V and 1 base from J, the junction kept 3 bases outside the gene matches.

This clonotype was observed at least ten times. The rearrangement links TRBV7-8 to TRBJ2-7; TRBD2 agrees at 10 bases. Germline-derived CDR1 and CDR2 are SGHVS and FQNEAQ. The junction had 4 bases not matched to a gene; V was cut back by 1 base and J by 4 bases. This CDR3 comprises 15 residues. CDR3 coding DNA: TGTGCCAGCAGCTTAGTTCTAGCGGGGGTGTACGAGCAGTACTTC. Protein sequence: CASSLVLAGVYEQYF.

This clonotype has at least ten counts. The V and J genes are TRBV28 and TRBJ2-3; 9 nucleotides line up with TRBD1. V lost 7 bases to trimming and J lost 4 bases; unmatched junction nucleotides: 9. This CDR3 comprises 15 residues. Germline lookup yields CDR1 MDHEN and CDR2 SYDVKM. Here the CDR3 DNA reads TGTGCCAGCACCGTGGGGGACAGGGTCGCAGATACGCAGTATTTT. It yields the protein CASTVGDRVADTQYF.

This clonotype was detected only a few times. The V and J genes are TRBV20-1 and TRBJ1-1; D gene uncertain. Per the germline V gene, CDR1 is DFQATT and CDR2 is SNEGSKA (reference sequence). The CDR3 sequence is 13 residues long. V was pared by 6 bases and J by 1 base, with 12 bases between. This CDR3 is CSATAAGNTEAFF. The DNA of the CDR3 is TGCAGTGCAACAGCGGCAGGGAACACTGAAGCTTTCTTT.

V and J are TRBV13 and TRBJ2-7, with a tentative D call TRBD2 (6 bases). There are 14 residues in the CDR3. Trimming left V 3 bases short and J 6 bases short, with 15 bases between. The germline CDR1 and CDR2 sequences are PRHDT and FYEKMQ (reference sequence). CDR3 bases: TGTGCCAGCAGCTTGGGCGGGGACCCCTTCGAGCAGTACTTC. It specifies CASSLGGDPFEQYF.

This clonotype was picked up a small number of times. The rearrangement uses TRBV4-3 and TRBJ1-2; 9 bases map to TRBD1. The CDR3 has 14 residues. The V gene's germline CDR1 is LGHNA and CDR2 YSLEER. Trimming at V came to 4 bases and at J to 4 bases, leaving 4 bases not matched to a gene. Here the CDR3 DNA reads TGCGCCAGCAGCCGAGCGGACAGGGGCTATGGCTACACCTTC. This sequence encodes CASSRADRGYGYTF.

This clonotype has just a few counts. This chain links TRBV19 with TRBJ1-5; a weak D match, TRBD1 (5 bases). V lost 7 bases and J lost 4, with 8 bases in between. In germline, CDR1 is LNHDA, CDR2 SQIVND (reference sequence). The CDR3 length is 12 residues. The CDR3 region has the DNA TGTGCCAGTAACGCAGGGAATCAGCCCCAGCATTTT. Protein: CASNAGNQPQHF.

The rearrangement uses TRBV30 and TRBJ1-5, with TRBD1 matching 7 bases. CDR3 length: 15 residues. Germline V gene sequence: CDR1 GTSNPN, CDR2 SVGIG (reference sequence). V shed 4 bases and J 3 bases; nucleotides not matched to a gene: 9. As DNA, the CDR3 is TGTGCCTGGAAGGGAGAGACAGGGCACAATCAGCCCCAGCATTTT. It yields the protein CAWKGETGHNQPQHF.